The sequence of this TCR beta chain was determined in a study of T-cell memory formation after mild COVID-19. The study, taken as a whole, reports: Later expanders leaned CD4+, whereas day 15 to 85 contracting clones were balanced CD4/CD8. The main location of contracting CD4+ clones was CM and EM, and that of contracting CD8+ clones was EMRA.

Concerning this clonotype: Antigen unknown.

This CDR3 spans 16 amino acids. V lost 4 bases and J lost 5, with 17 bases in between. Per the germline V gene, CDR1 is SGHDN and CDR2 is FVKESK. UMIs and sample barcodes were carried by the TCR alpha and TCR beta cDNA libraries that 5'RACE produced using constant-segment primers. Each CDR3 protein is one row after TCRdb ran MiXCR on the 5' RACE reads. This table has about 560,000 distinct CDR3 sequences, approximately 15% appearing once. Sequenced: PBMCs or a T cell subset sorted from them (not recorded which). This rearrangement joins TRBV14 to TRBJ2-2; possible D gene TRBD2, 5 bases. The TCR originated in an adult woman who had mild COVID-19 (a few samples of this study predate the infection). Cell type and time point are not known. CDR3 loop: CASSPEAVRVTGELFF. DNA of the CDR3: TGTGCCAGCAGCCCGGAAGCTGTGAGGGTTACCGGGGAGCTGTTTTTT.